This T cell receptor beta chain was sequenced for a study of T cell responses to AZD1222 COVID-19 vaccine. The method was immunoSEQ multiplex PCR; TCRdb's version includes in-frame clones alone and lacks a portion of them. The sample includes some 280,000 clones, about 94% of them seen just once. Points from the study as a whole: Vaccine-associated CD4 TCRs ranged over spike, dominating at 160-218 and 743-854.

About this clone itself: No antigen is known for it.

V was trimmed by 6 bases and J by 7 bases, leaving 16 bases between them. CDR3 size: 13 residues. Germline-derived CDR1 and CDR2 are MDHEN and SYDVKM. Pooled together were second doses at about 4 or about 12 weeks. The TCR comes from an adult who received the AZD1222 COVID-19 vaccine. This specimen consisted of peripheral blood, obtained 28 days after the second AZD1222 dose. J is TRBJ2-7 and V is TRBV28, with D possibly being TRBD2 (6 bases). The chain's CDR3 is CASSRGGVREQYF. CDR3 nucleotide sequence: TGTGCCAGCAGCCGGGGAGGAGTAAGGGAGCAGTACTTC. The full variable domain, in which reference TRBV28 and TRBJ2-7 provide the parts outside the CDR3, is DVKVTQSSRYLVKRTGEKVFLECVQDMDHENMFWYRQDPGLGLRLIYFSYDVKMKEKGDIPEGYSVSREKKERFSLILESASTNQTSMYLCASSRGGVREQYFGPGTRLTVT.